This TCR beta chain is drawn from a study of siplizumab effects on memory and regulatory T cells. Notes on the study in general: Greater diversity than memory cells seemed evident in naive T cells, which also appeared to be major alloresponse contributors. On average, under 70% of mappable alloreactive CD4+ clones were Treg-derived under siplizumab, against about 25% in controls. Naive versus memory phenotype went unassigned for roughly 75-97% of proliferating CD4+ or CD8+ clones.

For this clone: Its antigen remains unknown.

Assay used: immunoSEQ multiplex PCR; TCRdb lists only in-frame clones, some missing. The table lists tens of thousands of clones, roughly 96% of them singletons. J lost 1 base, V lost 4 bases, and 7 bases had no gene match. Germline V gene data show CDR1 as MNHNS and CDR2 as SASEGT. The CDR3 consists of 16 residues. This receptor was obtained from a human donor in good health. Sequencing input: naive CD4+ T cells sorted from blood. The chain recombines TRBV6-1 with TRBJ1-1; 9 nucleotides align to TRBD1. CDR3 nucleotide sequence: TGTGCCAGCAGTGGTCCAGGGACAGGGAAGAACACTGAAGCTTTCTTT. It yields the protein CASSGPGTGKNTEAFF.